The 13 T cell receptor beta chains presented below share a single source sample, sequenced in a study of cytomegalovirus exposure and HLA in healthy donors. 60 Vbeta and 13 Jbeta primers were used in PCR. Libraries were prepared by immunoSEQ multiplex PCR; TCRdb keeps only in-frame clonotypes and omits some of them. This sample carries around 190,000 clones, around 82% of them seen once, and the ten largest clones take about 2.7%. Sample: PBMCs. These receptors all come from a woman in her 30s in good health and CMV-seronegative.

This chain joins TRBV27 and TRBJ1-1, with D perhaps TRBD1 (5 bases). V dropped 5 bases and J dropped 3 bases, with 13 bases sitting between them. This CDR3 is 14 amino acids long. CDR1 MNHEY and CDR2 SMNVEV come from the germline V gene (reference sequence). This CDR3 is CASSIQGAHTEAFF. The CDR3 DNA reads as TGTGCCAGCAGTATCCAGGGTGCCCACACTGAAGCTTTCTTT.

The chain has TRBV6-1 and TRBJ2-7, with D perhaps matching TRBD1 (6 bases). Between the trimmed V and J ends, which lost 5 bases and 6 bases, there was a span of 14 bases. This CDR3 spans 13 amino acids. In germline, CDR1 is MNHNS, CDR2 SASEGT. CDR3 DNA: TGTGCCAGCAGTTCGATAACAGGGAGCGAGCAGTACTTC. Translating it yields CASSSITGSEQYF.

The chain employs TRBV7-9 and TRBJ2-7; D possibly corresponds to TRBD2 (5 bases). Trimming removed 2 bases at V and 7 bases at J, with 12 bases between. There are 13 residues in the CDR3. Germline CDR1 and CDR2: SEHNR and FQNEAQ (reference sequence). CDR3 amino acids: CASSLRGGLEQYF. CDR3 in DNA: TGTGCCAGCAGCTTACGAGGAGGCTTGGAGCAGTACTTC.

The chain joins TRBV27 to TRBJ2-7, with 9 bases lining up with TRBD2. The J segment lost 4 bases and the V segment lost 6 bases, leaving 7 bases of the junction unmatched. Looked up from germline, CDR1 is MNHEY and CDR2 is SMNVEV (reference sequence). The CDR3 consists of 14 residues. The CDR3: CASRELAGPYEQYF. The CDR3 DNA follows: TGTGCCAGCAGGGAACTAGCGGGCCCTTACGAGCAGTACTTC.

The rearrangement links TRBV6-5 to TRBJ2-7, with D maybe TRBD2 (5 bases). The CDR3 is 13 residues long. Germline V gene data show CDR1 as MNHEY and CDR2 as SVGAGI. Trimming took off 5 bases at V and 7 bases at J, with 15 bases between the two ends. The CDR3 sequence: CASSERAWGEQYF. For the CDR3, the DNA is TGTGCCAGCAGTGAGAGGGCTTGGGGTGAGCAGTACTTC.

The J gene is TRBJ1-5, the V gene TRBV12-2. TRBV12-2 is a recognized pseudogene. The CDR3 spans 19 residues. The CDR3 DNA reads TGTGCAAGTCGCTTAACAGCACGGGGGGGTTTCTATAGCAATCAGCCCCAGCATTTT. This gives the protein CASRLTARGGFYSNQPQHF.

This clone was detected a few times. The rearrangement uses TRBV9 and TRBJ2-5, with 10 bases matching TRBD2. This CDR3 region has 15 residues. After removal of 1 base from V and 4 bases from J, the junction contained 4 bases not matched to a gene. Germline V gene data show CDR1 as SGDLS and CDR2 as YYNGEE. Written as DNA, the CDR3 is TGTGCCAGCAGCGTACTAGCGGGAGTCCCAGAGACCCAGTACTTC. Translation: CASSVLAGVPETQYF.

As to this clone: The same CDR3 can be traced to other DNA sequences in this sample. This sequence joins TRBV9 and TRBJ1-1; 11 positions agree with TRBD1. Germline V gene sequence: CDR1 SGDLS, CDR2 YYNGEE. The CDR3 sequence is 14 residues long. V shed 2 bases and J 4 bases; nucleotides not matched to a gene: 1. In DNA form, the CDR3 reads TGTGCCAGCAGCGTTGGGACAGGGGGCACTGAAGCTTTCTTT. Its protein is CASSVGTGGTEAFF.

In its sample, this clone was seen once. The rearrangement links TRBV6-5 to TRBJ1-2; D is perhaps TRBD1 (5 bases). The V end lost 6 bases, the J end lost 10 bases, and 18 bases lay between the germline ends. This CDR3 region has 13 residues. CDR1 MNHEY and CDR2 SVGAGI come from the germline V gene. The CDR3 reads CASRPPGLVDYTF. In nucleotides, the CDR3 is TGTGCCAGCAGGCCACCGGGACTGGTTGACTACACCTTC.

The V gene is TRBV5-1, the J gene TRBJ1-2; the D is unclear. CDR1 is SGHRS, CDR2 YFSETQ, per germline. This CDR3 region has 14 residues. Trimming shortened V by 0 bases and J by 2 bases, and 8 bases separated the two germline ends. The CDR3 coding sequence is TGCGCCAGCAGCTTGGCGGCCAGGAACTATGGCTACACCTTC. Amino acid sequence: CASSLAARNYGYTF. The full variable domain, rest sourced from reference TRBV5-1 and TRBJ1-2, is KAGVTQTPRYLIKTRGQQVTLSCSPISGHRSVSWYQQTPGQGLQFLFEYFSETQRNKGNFPGRFSGRQFSNSRSEMNVSTLELGDSALYLCASSLAARNYGYTFGSGTRLTVV.

Remarks on this clone: A read error may account for a junction end that differs from germline. The rearrangement links TRBV7-9 to TRBJ1-1; a possible D gene is TRBD1 (5 bases). The length of the CDR3 is 14 residues. From germline, CDR1 is SEHNR and CDR2 FQNEAQ (reference sequence). The DNA for the CDR3 is TGTGCCAGCAGCCGGCCCGGGACTCCTCTCCTCTGTATCTTT. Its translation: CASSRPGTPLLCIF.

This chain connects TRBV18 to TRBJ1-2; D gene uncertain. Germline V gives CDR1 KGHSH, CDR2 LQKENI. The V end lost 2 bases, the J end lost 2 bases, and 9 bases lay between the germline ends. The length of the CDR3 is 14 residues. CDR3 sequence (DNA): TGTGCCAGCTCACCAAACGGAGTGAACTATGGCTACACCTTC. Its protein is CASSPNGVNYGYTF.

The gene calls are TRBV6-5 and TRBJ1-2; D not certain. The ends were cut back, 9 bases at V and 6 bases at J, with 20 bases in the middle. Germline V gene sequence: CDR1 MNHEY, CDR2 SVGAGI. The CDR3 covers 14 residues. CDR3 coding DNA: TGTGCCAGTGCCCGCAGGCCCGACCAAAATGGCTACACCTTC. Residues: CASARRPDQNGYTF.